Each of the 2 T cell receptor beta chains below was sequenced from the same sample in a study of vaccination effects on CD4 cells after COVID-19. No antigen has been identified for these receptors. CD4+ T cells specific for antigen were expanded with viral peptide pools by the ViraFEST assay before sequencing. After more than 8 days in culture, the CD4+ T cells were isolated. People in the vaccine group had not been infected with SARS-CoV-2 before, and their nucleocapsid antibodies were negative. Sequencing was performed with immunoSEQ multiplex PCR; in TCRdb, only in-frame clones are kept and a portion is missing. This sample has around 21,000 clones, with approximately 70% found just once. This specimen was CD4+ T cells from PBMCs cultured with HCoV-NL63 spike peptides, taken before COVID-19 vaccination. Source of these receptors: a human donor who received a COVID-19 vaccine.

The V and J genes are TRBV4-1 and TRBJ2-2; 8 nucleotides match TRBD1. Germline V gives CDR1 MGHRA, CDR2 YSYEKL. The CDR3 is made up of 16 amino acids. V shed 2 bases and J 4 bases; nucleotides not matched to a gene: 6. The CDR3 loop is CASSQQGALTTGELFF. CDR3 DNA: TGCGCCAGCAGCCAACAGGGGGCGCTTACCACCGGGGAGCTGTTTTTT.

This chain links TRBV6-1 with TRBJ2-3; tentative D call: TRBD2 (5 bases). The length of the CDR3 is 13 residues. The V gene lost 8 bases and the J gene lost 4 bases, with 13 bases spanning the gap. Germline V gives CDR1 MNHNS, CDR2 SASEGT. The CDR3 sequence is CASGERPPDTQYF. CDR3 nucleotide sequence: TGTGCCAGCGGGGAGCGGCCCCCAGATACGCAGTATTTT.